The clone carrying this T cell receptor beta chain was found a few times. This sample was taken from a study of metastatic and nonmetastatic thyroid tumors. Germline CDR1 SGHRS, CDR2 YFSETQ. CDR3 length: 16 residues. Trimming took off 0 bases at V and 8 bases at J, with 20 bases between the two ends. MiXCR re-clonotyped the PCR reads for TCRdb. The table records some 17,000 clones, roughly a quarter of them present only once. Among the patients, none had received any treatment before thyroid surgery. The J gene is TRBJ1-2, the V gene TRBV5-1; D might be TRBD1 (6 bases). This clonotype was sampled from a female donor with papillary thyroid cancer or a benign thyroid nodule (not recorded which). Some clones in this sample may be carry-over from other donors' samples. Sequenced: adjacent normal tissue. The CDR3 DNA reads as TGCGCCAGCAGCTTGGGGTTTCAACCGGGACAAAAAGGCTACACCTTC. It is translated as CASSLGFQPGQKGYTF.